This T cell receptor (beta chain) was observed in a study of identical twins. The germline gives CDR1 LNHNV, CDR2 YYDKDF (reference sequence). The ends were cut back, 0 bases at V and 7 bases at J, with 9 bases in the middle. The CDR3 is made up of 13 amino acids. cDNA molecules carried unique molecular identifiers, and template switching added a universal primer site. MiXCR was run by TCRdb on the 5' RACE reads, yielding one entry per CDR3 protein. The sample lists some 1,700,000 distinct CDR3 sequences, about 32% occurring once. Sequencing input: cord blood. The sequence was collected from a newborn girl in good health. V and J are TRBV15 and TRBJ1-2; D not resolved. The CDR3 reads CATSRESRVGYTF. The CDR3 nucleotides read TGTGCCACCAGCAGAGAAAGTAGGGTTGGCTACACCTTC.